These T cell receptor beta chains were read from a single sample in a study of CD8 T cells in ankylosing spondylitis. Via MiXCR, TCRdb re-called the 5' RACE reads, giving one row per CDR3 protein. This table holds about 450,000 distinct CDR3 sequences, 26% found once. Input material: blood, either unsorted or a sorted T cell fraction (not recorded which). Source of these receptors: a male donor with ankylosing spondylitis. Both conserved end residues are trimmed from each CDR3. The order of the fields is J gene, V gene, D gene, CDR3 protein. D genes are given only for firm matches.

J gene: TRBJ2-2; V gene: TRBV7-7; D gene: TRBD1; CDR3 protein: ASSRQGLTGELF
J gene: TRBJ2-5; V gene: TRBV5-1; D gene: .; CDR3 protein: ASSLEPNQETQY
J gene: TRBJ2-1; V gene: TRBV7-9; D gene: TRBD1; CDR3 protein: ASSLLGQGAPREQF
J gene: TRBJ1-4; V gene: TRBV5-5; D gene: TRBD1; CDR3 protein: ASSPTGATNEKLF
J gene: TRBJ2-3; V gene: TRBV4-1; D gene: .; CDR3 protein: ASSQVRLATDTQY
J gene: TRBJ2-1; V gene: TRBV20-1; D gene: TRBD2; CDR3 protein: SVAPFGAGGLSDNEQF
J gene: TRBJ1-5; V gene: TRBV29-1; D gene: TRBD1; CDR3 protein: SVEEQGAYNQPQH
J gene: TRBJ2-5; V gene: TRBV27; D gene: TRBD2; CDR3 protein: ASSMTTGGETQY
J gene: TRBJ1-3; V gene: TRBV10-2; D gene: .; CDR3 protein: ASRSGSQGNTIY
J gene: TRBJ2-1; V gene: TRBV20-1; D gene: TRBD2; CDR3 protein: SASGSPSNEQF
J gene: TRBJ1-2; V gene: TRBV7-8; D gene: .; CDR3 protein: ASSGDRLPPYGYT
J gene: TRBJ1-2; V gene: TRBV5-1; D gene: .; CDR3 protein: ASSLATGTQYYGYT